Listed below are T cell receptor beta chains from one sample, sequenced in a study of vaccination and CD4 T cells after COVID-19. TCRdb re-called the PCR reads through MiXCR, storing one row per CDR3 protein. This sample has about 11,000 distinct CDR3 sequences, with around 60% found just once. These receptors are not linked to any known antigen. Sample: CD4+ T cells from blood, cultured in vitro. Receptor source: a human donor who had recovered from COVID-19. Both conserved end residues are part of each CDR3. D genes are given only for firm matches. Size is omitted from some rows. Given values are once, few, many or a class for expanded clones.

D gene,clone size,J gene,V gene,CDR3 DNA,CDR3 protein
NA,NA,TRBJ2-7,TRBV5-1,TGCGCCAGCAGCTTGGGACAGGCTCAATTACGAGTGCAGTACTTC,CASSLGQAQLRVQYF
NA,NA,TRBJ1-6,TRBV6-4,TGTGCCAGCAGTCCCGACAGAGCAAATTCACCCCTCCACTTT,CASSPDRANSPLHF
NA,few,TRBJ1-1,TRBV20-1,TGCAGTGCTAGAGTCGGGAGTATGTACACTGAAGCTTTCTTT,CSARVGSMYTEAFF
NA,few,TRBJ1-1,TRBV7-9,TGTGCCAGCAGCTCACAGGGGAACACTGAAGCTTTCTTT,CASSSQGNTEAFF
TRBD1,few,TRBJ1-1,TRBV7-2,TGTGCCAGCAGCTTAGGGGACAGGACCGACCCGAACACTGAAGCTTTCTTT,CASSLGDRTDPNTEAFF
NA,NA,TRBJ2-3,TRBV5-1,TGCGCCAGCAGCTTGGGGGCCCCTTCTCACAATACGCAGTATTTT,CASSLGAPSHNTQYF
NA,once,TRBJ2-2,TRBV4-3,TGCGCCAGCAGCCAAGAAACACCGTACGCGAACACCGGGGAGCTGTTTTTT,CASSQETPYANTGELFF
NA,few,TRBJ1-2,TRBV11-3,TGTGCCAGCAGCTTAGGAAACGTTGCTAACTATGGCTACACCTTC,CASSLGNVANYGYTF
TRBD2,NA,TRBJ2-5,TRBV14,TGTGCCAGCAGCCAAGACGGGAGGGCCTACGAGACCCAGTACTTC,CASSQDGRAYETQYF
NA,NA,TRBJ2-2,TRBV4-3,TGCGCCAGCAGCCCCCTTAGCTGGGACTCCTACACCGGGGAGCTGTTTTTT,CASSPLSWDSYTGELFF
TRBD1,few,TRBJ1-1,TRBV29-1,TGCAGCGTTGGATACAGGGGACAGGGGCTTGGCACTGAAGCTTTCTTT,CSVGYRGQGLGTEAFF
NA,NA,TRBJ1-2,TRBV7-2,TGTGCCAGCGGCGGAGGGCGTTGGTATGGCTACACCTTC,CASGGGRWYGYTF
NA,few,TRBJ2-7,TRBV2,TGTGCCAGCAGTGAAAGGAGGGGGTACGAGCAGTACTTC,CASSERRGYEQYF
NA,NA,TRBJ2-7,TRBV7-2,TGTGCCAGCAGCTTTTACAGGTCCTACGAGCAGTACTTC,CASSFYRSYEQYF
NA,NA,TRBJ2-3,TRBV18,TGTGCCAGCTCACCAAACATGGAGGCAGATACGCAGTATTTT,CASSPNMEADTQYF
TRBD2,NA,TRBJ2-2,TRBV20-1,TGCAGTGCCACACGGGGGGGGTACACCGGGGAGCTGTTTTTT,CSATRGGYTGELFF
NA,NA,TRBJ2-5,TRBV11-3,TGTGCCAGCAGCGCTCAGGGGGGAGAAGAGACCCAGTACTTC,CASSAQGGEETQYF
NA,NA,TRBJ1-2,TRBV2,TGTGCAGGGGATGGCTACACCTTC,CAGDGYTF
NA,few,TRBJ1-5,TRBV12-3/TRBV12-4,TGTGCCAGCAGTTTACAGGGGAATCAGCCCCAGCATTTT,CASSLQGNQPQHF
TRBD1,NA,TRBJ1-2,TRBV20-1,TGCAGTGCTAGAAAGACAGGGGGCTACTATGGCTACACCTTC,CSARKTGGYYGYTF
NA,NA,TRBJ1-2,TRBV5-1,TGCGCCAGCAGCTTGGGGCCCGAGAATGGCTACACCTTC,CASSLGPENGYTF
TRBD2,NA,TRBJ2-3,TRBV20-1,TGCAGTGCTAGCGGGGACTACACAGATACGCAGTATTTT,CSASGDYTDTQYF
NA,NA,TRBJ2-2,TRBV20-1,TGCAGTGCTCCGGGACCCGCGAACACCGGGGAGCTGTTTTTT,CSAPGPANTGELFF
NA,few,TRBJ1-2,TRBV11-3,TGTGCCAGCAGCTTTACGGGGTCCTATGGCTACACCTTC,CASSFTGSYGYTF
NA,NA,TRBJ2-7,TRBV7-9,TGTGCCAGCAGCTTAGGAGGGGGTAAGGACGAGCAGTACTTC,CASSLGGGKDEQYF
NA,once,TRBJ2-5,TRBV12-3/TRBV12-4,TGTGCCAGCAGTTCCACGGGCCCGGAGACCCAGTACTTC,CASSSTGPETQYF
NA,NA,TRBJ1-6,TRBV30,TGTGCCTGGAGTGTTAACCTCCGGGGACCCCTCCACTTT,CAWSVNLRGPLHF
TRBD2,NA,TRBJ2-7,TRBV28,TGTGCCAGCGGGGGGGGCTCCTACGAGCAGTACTTC,CASGGGSYEQYF
NA,NA,TRBJ2-2,TRBV27,TGTGCCACCTGGCGACAGGTTAACACCGGGGAGCTGTTTTTT,CATWRQVNTGELFF
TRBD1,once,TRBJ1-2,TRBV7-9,TGTGCCAGCAGCCTAACTAGGGACAGGGGATCTCGAGGCTACACCTTC,CASSLTRDRGSRGYTF
TRBD1,NA,TRBJ2-7,TRBV7-2,TGTGCCAGCAGCTTCCGGACAGGGGACGGGTCGGGGTCCTACGAGCAGTACTTC,CASSFRTGDGSGSYEQYF